Listed here is a single T cell receptor beta chain. Its antigen is unknown. The data stem from a study of cytomegalovirus exposure and HLA in healthy donors. Across the whole study: A previous analysis identified 90 million to 140 million unique TCR beta sequences derived from some 200 million T cells.

In the PCR, 60 Vbeta and 13 Jbeta primers were used. Sequencing used immunoSEQ multiplex PCR; TCRdb keeps in-frame clones, though not all of them. Of tens of thousands of clones listed, about three quarters are singletons. Whole-study findings and limits: There were around 160 TCR beta chains listed as cytomegalovirus-associated.

Per the germline V gene, CDR1 is SGHAT and CDR2 is FQNNGV. CDR3 size: 13 residues. Trimming left V 1 base short and J 3 bases short, with 7 bases between. The rearrangement uses TRBV11-2 and TRBJ2-7; unclear D gene. The sequenced sample was PBMCs. This receptor was obtained from a woman between 35 and 50 years old in good health and CMV-seropositive. The CDR3 DNA reads as TGTGCCAGCAGCTTAGCCCTCTACTACGAGCAGTACTTC. Protein product: CASSLALYYEQYF.